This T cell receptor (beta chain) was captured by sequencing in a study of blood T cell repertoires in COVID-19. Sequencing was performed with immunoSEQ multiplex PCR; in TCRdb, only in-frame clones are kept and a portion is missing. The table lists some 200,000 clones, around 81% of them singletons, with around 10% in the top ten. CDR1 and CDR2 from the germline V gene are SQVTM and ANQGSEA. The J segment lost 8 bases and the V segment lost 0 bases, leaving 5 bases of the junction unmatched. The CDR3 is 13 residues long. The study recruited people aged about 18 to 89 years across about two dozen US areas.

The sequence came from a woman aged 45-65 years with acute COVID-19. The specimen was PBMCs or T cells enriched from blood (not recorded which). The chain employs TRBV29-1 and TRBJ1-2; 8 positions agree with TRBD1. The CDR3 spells CSVEDNRGKGYTF. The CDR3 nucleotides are TGCAGCGTTGAAGATAACAGGGGGAAAGGCTACACCTTC.